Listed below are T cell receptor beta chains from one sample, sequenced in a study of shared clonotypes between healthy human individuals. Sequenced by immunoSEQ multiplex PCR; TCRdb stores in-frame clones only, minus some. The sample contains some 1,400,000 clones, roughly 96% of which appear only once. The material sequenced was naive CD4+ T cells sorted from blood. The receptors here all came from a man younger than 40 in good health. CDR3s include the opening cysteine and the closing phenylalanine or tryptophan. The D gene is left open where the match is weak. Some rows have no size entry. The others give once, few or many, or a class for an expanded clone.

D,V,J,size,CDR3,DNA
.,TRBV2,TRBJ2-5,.,CASYREGETQYF,TGTGCCAGTTACAGGGAGGGAGAGACCCAGTACTTC
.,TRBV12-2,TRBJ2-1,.,CASRTRLTSSYNEQFF,TGTGCAAGTCGCACCCGACTGACAAGTTCCTACAATGAGCAGTTCTTC
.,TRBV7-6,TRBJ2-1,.,CASSRGGTPLNEQFF,TGTGCCAGCAGCCGAGGCGGGACTCCACTCAATGAGCAGTTCTTC
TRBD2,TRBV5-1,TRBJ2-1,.,CASSLVGLASPNEQFF,TGCGCCAGCAGCTTGGTTGGACTAGCTTCCCCCAATGAGCAGTTCTTC
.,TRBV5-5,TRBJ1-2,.,CASSLTTARIHGYTF,TGTGCCAGCAGCTTGACCACAGCTAGAATTCATGGCTACACCTTC
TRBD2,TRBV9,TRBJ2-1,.,CASSVAGGVYEQFF,TGTGCCAGCAGCGTAGCGGGAGGGGTCTATGAGCAGTTCTTC
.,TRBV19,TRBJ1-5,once,CASSPPRRQGNQPQHF,TGTGCCAGTAGTCCACCCCGCCGACAGGGCAATCAGCCCCAGCATTTT
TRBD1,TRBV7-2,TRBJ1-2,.,CASSVGQGANYGYTF,TGTGCCAGCAGCGTAGGACAGGGAGCTAACTATGGCTACACCTTC
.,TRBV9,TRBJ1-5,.,CASSSWDRGQPQHF,TGTGCCAGCAGCTCTTGGGACCGAGGTCAACCCCAGCATTTT
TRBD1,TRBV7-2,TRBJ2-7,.,CASTDRGSYEQYF,TGTGCCAGCACCGACAGGGGATCCTACGAGCAGTACTTC
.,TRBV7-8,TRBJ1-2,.,CASSLGGGGYGYTF,TGTGCCAGCAGCTTAGGAGGGGGAGGCTATGGCTACACCTTC
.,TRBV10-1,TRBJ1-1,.,CASSLGSPVGAFF,TGCGCCAGCAGTTTAGGGTCCCCGGTGGGAGCTTTCTTT
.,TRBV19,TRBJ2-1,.,CASRPWRLDGEQFF,TGTGCCAGTAGGCCGTGGCGACTAGACGGTGAGCAGTTCTTC
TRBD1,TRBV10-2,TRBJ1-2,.,CASSPGQGIGYTF,TGCGCCAGCAGTCCGGGACAGGGTATTGGCTACACCTTC
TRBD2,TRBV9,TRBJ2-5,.,CASSVSGSRETQYF,TGTGCCAGCAGCGTCAGCGGGAGTAGGGAGACCCAGTACTTC
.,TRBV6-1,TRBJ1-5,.,CASSDSLSGQPQHF,TGTGCCAGCAGTGATTCCCTTAGTGGTCAGCCCCAGCATTTT
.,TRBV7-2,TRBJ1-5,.,CASSPKGRSNQPQHF,TGTGCCAGCAGCCCTAAGGGGCGGAGCAATCAGCCCCAGCATTTT
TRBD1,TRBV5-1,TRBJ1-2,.,CASSSGTGAYGYTF,TGCGCCAGCAGCTCAGGGACAGGGGCCTATGGCTACACCTTC
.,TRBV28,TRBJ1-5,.,CASTWGTTRTWQPQHF,TGTGCCAGCACCTGGGGGACAACCCGGACCTGGCAGCCCCAGCATTTT
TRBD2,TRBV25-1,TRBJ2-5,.,CASRVAGVGQETQYF,TGTGCCAGCAGGGTAGCGGGAGTGGGTCAAGAGACCCAGTACTTC
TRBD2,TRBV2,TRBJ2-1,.,CASSALAGQNEQFF,TGTGCCAGCAGTGCACTAGCGGGCCAGAATGAGCAGTTCTTC
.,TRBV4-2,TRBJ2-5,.,CASSQSLAVETQYF,TGTGCCAGCAGCCAGTCCCTCGCGGTAGAGACCCAGTACTTC
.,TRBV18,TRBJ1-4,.,CASSLTREDEKLFF,TGTGCCAGCTCACTAACAAGGGAAGATGAAAAACTGTTTTTT
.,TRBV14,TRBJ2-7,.,CASSQYSYEQYF,TGTGCCAGCAGCCAATACTCCTACGAGCAGTACTTC
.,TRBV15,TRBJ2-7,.,CATSRYRDEEYEQYF,TGTGCCACCAGCAGGTACAGAGACGAGGAATACGAGCAGTACTTC
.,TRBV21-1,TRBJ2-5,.,CASSTIAGGIETQYF,TGTGCCAGCAGCACCATAGCGGGAGGGATCGAGACCCAATACTTC
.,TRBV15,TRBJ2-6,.,CATRTPSGANVLTF,TGTGCCACCCGGACCCCCTCTGGGGCCAACGTCCTGACTTTC
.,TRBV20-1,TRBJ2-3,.,CSARRPDTQYF,TGCAGTGCTAGACGCCCAGATACGCAGTATTTT
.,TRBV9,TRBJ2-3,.,CASSVEGYTDTQYF,TGTGCCAGCAGCGTAGAGGGGTACACAGATACGCAGTATTTT
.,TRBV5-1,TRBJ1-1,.,CASSNPGRWDTEAFF,TGCGCCAGCAGCAACCCCGGAAGGTGGGACACTGAAGCTTTCTTT
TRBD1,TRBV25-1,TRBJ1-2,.,CASSMFGTGLHGYTF,TGTGCCAGCAGTATGTTCGGGACAGGGCTACATGGCTACACCTTC
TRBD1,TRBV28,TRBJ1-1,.,CASRSPGGEAFF,TGTGCCAGCAGATCACCAGGGGGTGAAGCTTTCTTT
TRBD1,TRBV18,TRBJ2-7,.,CASSRTTGGNYEQYF,TGTGCCAGCTCACGAACGACAGGGGGAAACTACGAGCAGTACTTC
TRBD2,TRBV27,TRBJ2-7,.,CASTPQVAGPYEQYF,TGTGCCAGCACCCCCCAGGTAGCGGGTCCCTACGAGCAGTACTTC
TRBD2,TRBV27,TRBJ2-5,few,CASSLGTRARETQYF,TGTGCCAGCAGTTTAGGGACTAGAGCGAGAGAGACCCAGTACTTC
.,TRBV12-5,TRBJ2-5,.,CASGLVGSQTQYF,TGTGCTAGTGGTTTGGTAGGTTCGCAGACCCAGTACTTC
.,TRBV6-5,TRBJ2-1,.,CASSYPGGPNEQFF,TGTGCCAGCAGTTATCCCGGGGGCCCCAATGAGCAGTTCTTC
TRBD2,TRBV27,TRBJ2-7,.,CASTLREGPYEQYF,TGTGCCAGCACTTTGCGGGAGGGCCCATACGAGCAGTACTTC
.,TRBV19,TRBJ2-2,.,CASSATRAGELFF,TGTGCCAGTAGTGCAACCAGGGCCGGGGAGCTGTTTTTT
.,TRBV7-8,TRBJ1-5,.,CASSLGRQSDQPQHF,TGTGCCAGCAGCCTAGGACGCCAGAGTGATCAGCCCCAGCATTTT
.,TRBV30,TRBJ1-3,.,CAWSVRKSGNTIYF,TGTGCCTGGAGTGTAAGGAAGTCTGGAAACACCATATATTTT
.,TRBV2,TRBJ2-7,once,CASSRDPYEQYF,TGTGCCAGCAGTCGAGACCCCTACGAGCAGTACTTC
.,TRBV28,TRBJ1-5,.,CASRGTSEPQHF,TGTGCCAGCAGGGGGACGTCCGAACCCCAGCATTTT
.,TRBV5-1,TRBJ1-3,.,CASSAGTISGNTIYF,TGCGCCAGCAGCGCCGGGACAATCTCTGGAAACACCATATATTTT
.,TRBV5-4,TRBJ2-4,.,CASSLGGSGAKNIQYF,TGTGCCAGCAGCTTGGGAGGCTCGGGGGCCAAAAACATTCAGTACTTC
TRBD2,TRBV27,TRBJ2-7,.,CASSLREGPYEQYF,TGTGCCAGCAGTTTGCGGGAGGGCCCATACGAGCAGTACTTC
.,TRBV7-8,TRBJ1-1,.,CASRATWSPEAFF,TGTGCCAGCCGGGCCACGTGGTCCCCAGAAGCTTTCTTT
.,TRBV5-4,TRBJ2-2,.,CASSLRLSAGSTGELFF,TGTGCCAGCAGCTTGCGTCTCTCGGCAGGGTCCACCGGGGAGCTGTTTTTT
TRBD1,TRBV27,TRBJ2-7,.,CASRPLPGQGNEQYF,TGTGCCAGCAGACCACTACCGGGACAGGGGAACGAGCAGTACTTC
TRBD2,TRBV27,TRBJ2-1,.,CASSSPGTSGKKSSYNEQFF,TGTGCCAGCAGTTCCCCAGGGACTAGCGGAAAGAAAAGCTCCTACAATGAGCAGTTCTTC
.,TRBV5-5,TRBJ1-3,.,CASNKGHLYSGNTIYF,TGTGCCAGCAACAAGGGGCACTTATACTCTGGAAACACCATATATTTT
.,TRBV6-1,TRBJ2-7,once,CASREKNRDHEQYF,TGTGCCAGCAGGGAGAAGAATCGGGACCACGAGCAGTACTTC
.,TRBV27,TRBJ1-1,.,CASSSPLKTEAFF,TGTGCCAGCAGTAGCCCCTTGAAGACTGAAGCTTTCTTT
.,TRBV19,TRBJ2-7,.,CASSADRINNLYEQYF,TGTGCCAGTAGTGCAGACAGGATAAATAACCTCTACGAGCAGTACTTC
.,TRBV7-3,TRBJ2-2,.,CASKESVLTGELFF,TGTGCCAGCAAGGAGAGCGTTTTAACCGGGGAGCTGTTTTTT